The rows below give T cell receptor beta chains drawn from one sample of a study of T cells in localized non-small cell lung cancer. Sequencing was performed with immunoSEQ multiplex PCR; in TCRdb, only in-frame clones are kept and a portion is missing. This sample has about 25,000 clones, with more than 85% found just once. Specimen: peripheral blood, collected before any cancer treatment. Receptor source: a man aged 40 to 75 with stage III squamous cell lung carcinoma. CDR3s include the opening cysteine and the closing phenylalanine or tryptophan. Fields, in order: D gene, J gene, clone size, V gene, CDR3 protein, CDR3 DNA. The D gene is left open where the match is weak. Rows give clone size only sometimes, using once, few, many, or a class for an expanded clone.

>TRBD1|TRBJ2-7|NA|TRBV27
CASKVGDRATGEQYF
TGTGCCAGCAAAGTGGGGGACAGGGCAACGGGCGAGCAGTACTTC
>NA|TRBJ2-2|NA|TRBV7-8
CASSTYSTFTGELFF
TGTGCCAGCAGCACATACTCCACTTTCACCGGGGAGCTGTTTTTT
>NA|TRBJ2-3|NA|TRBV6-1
CASSEQDPGRGTDTQYF
TGTGCCAGCAGTGAGCAGGACCCTGGGCGTGGCACAGATACGCAGTATTTT
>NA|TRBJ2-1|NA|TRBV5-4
CASSLGLSYNEQFF
TGTGCCAGCAGCTTAGGACTCTCCTACAATGAGCAGTTCTTC
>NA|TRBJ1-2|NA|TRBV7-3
CASSLNPGEAYGYTF
TGTGCCAGCAGCTTAAATCCAGGGGAAGCATATGGCTACACCTTC
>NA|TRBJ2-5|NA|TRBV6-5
CASSYKGEGDRPQYF
TGTGCCAGCAGTTACAAGGGGGAGGGGGACAGGCCCCAGTACTTC
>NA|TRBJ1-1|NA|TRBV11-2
CASSLVLAGSGRTEAFF
TGTGCCAGCAGCTTAGTATTGGCAGGGAGTGGGAGGACTGAAGCTTTCTTT
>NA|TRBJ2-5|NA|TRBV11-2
CASSLAGVQETQYF
TGTGCCAGCAGCTTAGCAGGCGTTCAAGAGACCCAGTACTTC
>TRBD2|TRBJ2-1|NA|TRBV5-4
CASSPATSGSGNEQFF
TGTGCCAGCAGCCCAGCGACTAGCGGGTCTGGAAATGAGCAGTTCTTC
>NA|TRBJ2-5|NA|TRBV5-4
CASSSTLQETQYF
TGTGCCAGCAGCTCGACACTTCAAGAGACCCAGTACTTC
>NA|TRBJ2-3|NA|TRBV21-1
CASSKERGWADTQYF
TGTGCCAGCAGCAAAGAAAGGGGGTGGGCAGATACGCAGTATTTT
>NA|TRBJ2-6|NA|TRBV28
CASSLGGAGANVLTF
TGTGCCAGCAGCCTGGGGGGCGCTGGGGCCAACGTCCTGACTTTC
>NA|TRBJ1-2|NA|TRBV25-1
CASSRGEGNYGYTF
TGTGCCAGCAGCCGGGGGGAGGGCAACTATGGCTACACCTTC
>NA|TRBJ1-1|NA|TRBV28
CASGSWGRRMNTEAFF
TGTGCCAGCGGGTCTTGGGGCAGGCGCATGAACACTGAAGCTTTCTTT
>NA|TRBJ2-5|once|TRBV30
CAWSSPTGYKETQYF
TGTGCCTGGAGTTCCCCGACAGGCTATAAGGAGACCCAGTACTTC
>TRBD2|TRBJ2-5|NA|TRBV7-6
CASSLAPAGGRETQYF
TGTGCCAGCAGCTTAGCCCCAGCGGGGGGCCGAGAGACCCAGTACTTC
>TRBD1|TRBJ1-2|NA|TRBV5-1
CASSLGDRVIGYGYTF
TGCGCCAGCAGCTTGGGGGACAGGGTCATAGGCTATGGCTACACCTTC
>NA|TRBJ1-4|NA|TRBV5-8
CASSRTWPRIGDEKLFF
TGTGCCAGCAGCAGGACTTGGCCGCGGATCGGGGATGAAAAACTGTTTTTT
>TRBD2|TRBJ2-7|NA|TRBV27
CASSFMGFGGEQYF
TGTGCCAGCAGTTTTATGGGGTTCGGGGGGGAGCAGTACTTC
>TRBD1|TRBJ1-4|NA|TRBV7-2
CASSIQTGANEKLFF
TGTGCCAGCAGCATTCAAACAGGGGCTAATGAAAAACTGTTTTTT
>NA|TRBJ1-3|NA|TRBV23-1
CASSQVPFPDSGNTIYF
TGCGCCAGCAGTCAAGTCCCGTTCCCCGACTCTGGAAACACCATATATTTT
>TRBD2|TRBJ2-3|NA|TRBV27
CASSNPLSGRSLSTDTQYF
TGTGCCAGCAGTAACCCACTTAGCGGGAGGTCCCTTAGCACAGATACGCAGTATTTT
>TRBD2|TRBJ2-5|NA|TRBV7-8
CASSFLSRTSGKETQYF
TGTGCCAGCAGCTTTTTAAGCCGGACTAGCGGGAAAGAGACCCAGTACTTC
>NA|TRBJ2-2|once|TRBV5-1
CASRTENTGELFF
TGCGCCAGCAGAACGGAAAACACCGGGGAGCTGTTTTTT
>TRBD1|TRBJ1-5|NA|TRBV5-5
CASSPRTGDNQPQHF
TGTGCCAGCAGCCCCCGGACAGGGGATAATCAGCCCCAGCATTTT
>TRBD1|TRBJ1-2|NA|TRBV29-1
CSVLQGRSGYTF
TGCAGCGTCTTACAGGGGAGATCGGGCTACACCTTC
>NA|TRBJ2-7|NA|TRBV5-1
CASSLAETAGAYEQYF
TGCGCCAGCAGCTTGGCCGAGACCGCCGGCGCCTACGAGCAGTACTTC
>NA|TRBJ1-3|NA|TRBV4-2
CASSQAGFTGNTIYF
TGTGCCAGCAGCCAAGCAGGTTTTACTGGAAACACCATATATTTT
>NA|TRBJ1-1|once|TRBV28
CASRLGYTEAFF
TGTGCCAGCAGATTAGGGTACACTGAAGCTTTCTTT
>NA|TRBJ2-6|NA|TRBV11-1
CASSLRSGANVLTF
TGTGCCAGCAGCTTAAGGTCTGGGGCCAACGTCCTGACTTTC
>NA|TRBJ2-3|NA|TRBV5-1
CASKAQGVSTDTQYF
TGCGCCAGCAAGGCACAGGGCGTTAGCACAGATACGCAGTATTTT
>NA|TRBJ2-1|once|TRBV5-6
CASSTRGEDHNEQFF
TGTGCCAGCAGCACCCGGGGTGAGGACCACAATGAGCAGTTCTTC
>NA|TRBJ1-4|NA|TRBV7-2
CASSPRAGGNEKLFF
TGTGCCAGCAGCCCCCGGGCGGGGGGTAATGAAAAACTGTTTTTT
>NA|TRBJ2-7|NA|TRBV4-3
CASSQVEGPYEQYF
TGCGCCAGCAGCCAAGTCGAGGGTCCCTACGAGCAGTACTTC
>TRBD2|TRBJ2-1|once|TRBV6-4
CASSVAGDYNEQFF
TGTGCCAGCAGTGTAGCGGGAGATTACAATGAGCAGTTCTTC
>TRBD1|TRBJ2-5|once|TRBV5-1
CASSSPKDRKAETQYF
TGCGCCAGCAGCTCGCCGAAGGACAGGAAGGCGGAGACCCAGTACTTC